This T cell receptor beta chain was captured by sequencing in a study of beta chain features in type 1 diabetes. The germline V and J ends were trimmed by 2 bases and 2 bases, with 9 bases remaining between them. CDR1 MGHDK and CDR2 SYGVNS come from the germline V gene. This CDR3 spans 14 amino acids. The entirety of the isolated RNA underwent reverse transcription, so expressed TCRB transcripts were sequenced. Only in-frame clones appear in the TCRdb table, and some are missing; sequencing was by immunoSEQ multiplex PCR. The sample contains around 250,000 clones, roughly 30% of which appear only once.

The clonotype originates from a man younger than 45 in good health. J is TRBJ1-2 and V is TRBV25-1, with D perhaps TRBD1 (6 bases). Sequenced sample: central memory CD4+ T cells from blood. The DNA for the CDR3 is TGTGCCAGCAGTGAAGGGGGGCTAAACTATGGCTACACCTTC. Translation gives CASSEGGLNYGYTF.